One and the same sample provided the 20 T cell receptor beta chains below, sequenced in a study of breast tumors, draining lymph nodes, adjacent tissues listed by TCRdb under 2016. The receptor library was made with multiplex PCR. The instrument given in TCRdb is Illumina HiSeq 2000. The raw public reads went through TCRdb reprocessing: fastp at Q25, MiXCR clone calling, in-frame beta chains kept. Each entry merges the rows of one CDR3 protein and shows their most common DNA and genes. The sample table shows about 14,000 distinct CDR3 sequences, and around 57% are seen once. The ten top clones hold 25% to 30% of the sample. The source material was tumor-adjacent breast tissue. The receptors stem from a female donor with breast cancer. Some clones in this sample may be carry-over from other donors' samples.

This clonotype is deemed medium-sized. The chain uses TRBV20-1 and TRBJ1-2; D call uncertain. In germline, CDR1 is DFQATT, CDR2 SNEGSKA (reference sequence). This CDR3 is built from 12 residues. V was pared by 3 bases and J by 8 bases, with 13 bases between. CDR3 sequence reads: CSASQAPRGYTF. CDR3 DNA: TGCAGTGCTAGTCAGGCTCCCCGCGGCTACACCTTC.

The chain recombines TRBV24-1 with TRBJ2-5; D gene ambiguous. CDR3 size: 12 residues. The ends were cut back, 1 base at V and 5 bases at J, with 4 bases in the middle. Germline V gene data show CDR1 as KGHDR and CDR2 as SFDVKD. The CDR3 coding sequence is TGTGCCACCAGTGATTTTGGTGAGACCCAGTACTTC. Its protein is CATSDFGETQYF.

V is TRBV20-1 and J is TRBJ2-5, with D tentatively TRBD1 or TRBD2 (5 bases each). This CDR3 contains 13 residues. V was trimmed by 4 bases and J by 5 bases, leaving 14 bases between them. CDR1 is DFQATT, CDR2 SNEGSKA, per germline (reference sequence). CDR3 region: CSATGTARETQYF. Here the CDR3 DNA reads TGCAGTGCTACAGGGACCGCGCGGGAGACCCAGTACTTC.

The rearrangement uses TRBV6-1 and TRBJ2-2; weak D call: TRBD2 (6 bases). The V gene's germline CDR1 is MNHNS and CDR2 SASEGT. The CDR3 extends over 14 amino acids. Trimming cost V 7 bases and J 3 bases, with 12 bases left between them. The DNA for the CDR3 is TGTGCCAGCAAATCGGGAGTTGACACCGGGGAGCTGTTTTTT. Amino acid sequence: CASKSGVDTGELFF.

The genes are TRBV5-1 and TRBJ2-2; 8 nucleotides line up with TRBD1. This CDR3 has 15 amino acids. The V gene end was trimmed by 2 bases and the J gene end by 5 bases; junction bases not matched to a gene: 5. Germline CDR1 reads SGHRS; CDR2 reads YFSETQ. The CDR3 nucleotides read TGCGCCAGCAGCTTCGGGACAGGCGCTACCGGGGAGCTGTTTTTT. The encoded protein is CASSFGTGATGELFF. Full variable domain (missing parts from reference TRBV5-1 and TRBJ2-2): KAGVTQTPRYLIKTRGQQVTLSCSPISGHRSVSWYQQTPGQGLQFLFEYFSETQRNKGNFPGRFSGRQFSNSRSEMNVSTLELGDSALYLCASSFGTGATGELFFGEGSRLTVL.

V and J are TRBV24-1 and TRBJ1-2, with 8 nucleotides matching TRBD1. With V trimmed by 5 bases and J by 8 bases, 9 bases remained unmatched. This CDR3 is 14 amino acids long. CDR1 and CDR2 from the germline V gene are KGHDR and SFDVKD. The CDR3 DNA follows: TGTGCCACCAGTGCCGGGGGACAGGAAAGAGGCTACACCTTC. It is translated as CATSAGGQERGYTF.

This clonotype ranks as medium-sized. The chain combines TRBV7-9 with TRBJ1-2, with D possibly being TRBD1 (5 bases). This CDR3 contains 15 residues. V shed 2 bases and J shed 4 bases, with 14 bases lying between them. The germline V gene encodes CDR1 SEHNR and CDR2 FQNEAQ (reference sequence). CDR3 DNA sequence: TGTGCCAGCAGCTTATCCCAACTAGGGGTCTATGGCTACACCTTC. Protein: CASSLSQLGVYGYTF.

This clonotype qualifies as medium-sized. J is TRBJ2-7 and V is TRBV19; D assignment may be TRBD1 or TRBD2 (5 bases each). Germline V CDR1 and CDR2: LNHDA, SQIVND (reference sequence). The CDR3 has 14 amino acids. The V end was cut by 4 bases, the J end by 2 bases, with 12 bases between. CDR3 region: CASSRQRLPYEQYF. The CDR3 DNA follows: TGTGCCAGTAGTAGACAGCGGCTACCCTACGAGCAGTACTTC.

The V and J genes are TRBV29-1 and TRBJ2-1; D ambiguous. The CDR3 is 12 residues long. Between the trimmed V and J ends, which lost 3 bases and 12 bases, there was a span of 15 bases. Germline CDR1 SQVTM, CDR2 ANQGSEA. The CDR3 region is CSVEDASYGQFF. DNA of the CDR3: TGCAGCGTTGAGGATGCCAGTTATGGGCAGTTCTTC.

The sample holds many counts of this clonotype. The CDR3 loop is CASSIATGAHQPQHF. CDR3 sequence (DNA): TGTGCCAGTAGTATAGCGACAGGGGCCCATCAGCCCCAGCATTTT. The V and J genes are TRBV19 and TRBJ1-5, with TRBD1 matching over 8 bases. Trimming took 1 base from V and 5 from J; bases not matched to a gene: 4. This CDR3 comprises 15 residues. Germline V gene data show CDR1 as LNHDA and CDR2 as SQIVND (reference sequence).

As concerns this clonotype: Given the absence of the conserved phenylalanine or tryptophan at the CDR3 end, a read error is likely. This sequence joins TRBV19 and TRBJ2-6; D possibly corresponds to TRBD2 (7 bases). The CDR3 consists of 16 residues. V lost 7 bases, J lost 5 bases, and 18 bases lay in between. Germline CDR1 LNHDA, CDR2 SQIVND (reference sequence). The CDR3 reads CASTQGGLARANVLTI. CDR3 DNA sequence: TGTGCCAGTACACAGGGAGGGTTGGCTAGGGCCAACGTCCTGACTATC.

V gene TRBV29-1 combines with J gene TRBJ1-2; D is unclear. V was trimmed by 4 bases and J by 6 bases, leaving 6 bases between them. This CDR3 is 10 amino acids long. Germline assignment: CDR1 SQVTM and CDR2 ANQGSEA. The CDR3 sequence is CSVGEDGYTF. The CDR3 nucleotides read TGCAGCGTTGGGGAGGATGGCTACACCTTC.

By proportion, this clonotype is medium-sized. This rearrangement joins TRBV7-3 to TRBJ1-2; D uncertain. The CDR3 loop spans 15 amino acids. The germline V and J ends were trimmed by 1 base and 1 base, with 10 bases remaining between them. Germline V lookup: CDR1 SGHTA, CDR2 FQGTGA. Written as DNA, the CDR3 is TGTGCCAGCAGCTTAAACGGAGGCAGTAACTATGGCTACACCTTC. Encoded protein: CASSLNGGSNYGYTF. Based on the CDR3 plus reference TRBV7-3 and TRBJ1-2, the full variable domain is GAGVSQTPSNKVTEKGKYVELRCDPISGHTALYWYRQSLGQGPEFLIYFQGTGAADDSGLPNDRFFAVRPEGSVSTLKIQRTERGDSAVYLCASSLNGGSNYGYTFGSGTRLTVV.

With regard to this clonotype: The junction and the germline gene differ at one end; a read error may be behind it. The gene calls are TRBV7-6 and TRBJ2-2; a weak D match, TRBD2 (5 bases). Germline CDR1 SGHVS, CDR2 FNYEAQ. The CDR3 runs 14 residues. CDR3 in DNA: TGTGCCAGCAGCTTAGGCAGGAGCACCGGGGAGCTGTTTTTC. Translation gives CASSLGRSTGELFF.

The J gene is TRBJ1-3, the V gene TRBV9; 7 bases line up with TRBD1. CDR1 is SGDLS, CDR2 YYNGEE, per germline. V lost 4 bases to trimming and J lost 0 bases; unmatched junction nucleotides: 7. This CDR3 is 16 amino acids long. For the CDR3, the DNA is TGTGCCAGCAGCCCCACAGGGGAGATCTCTGGAAACACCATATATTTT. The encoded protein is CASSPTGEISGNTIYF.

The V and J genes are TRBV5-1 and TRBJ2-5, with D possibly being TRBD1 or TRBD2 (5 bases each). Germline V gene lookup returns CDR1 SGHRS and CDR2 YFSETQ. There are 16 residues in the CDR3. The V and J ends lost 0 bases and 4 bases respectively, with 16 bases between them. The CDR3 sequence is CASSLEGPLGVETQYF. For the CDR3, the DNA is TGCGCCAGCAGCTTGGAAGGACCACTAGGGGTAGAGACCCAGTACTTC.

The chain couples TRBV7-8 to TRBJ2-5; the match to TRBD1 covers 8 bases. Germline values: CDR1 SGHVS, CDR2 FQNEAQ. The length of the CDR3 is 14 residues. Germline trimming cut 5 bases from V and 4 bases from J; bases unmatched to any gene: 6. The CDR3 nucleotides are TGTGCCAGCAGCGCGTGGACAGGGCCAGAGACCCAGTACTTC. Translating gives CASSAWTGPETQYF.

This clonotype counts as medium-sized. This rearrangement joins TRBV20-1 to TRBJ2-7; tentative D call: TRBD2 (6 bases). Trimming removed 0 bases at V and 6 bases at J, with 12 bases between. The germline V gene has CDR1 DFQATT and CDR2 SNEGSKA (reference sequence). This CDR3 is built from 13 residues. DNA for the CDR3: TGCAGTGCTAGAGATTCTCTAGCGTTCGAGCAGTACTTC. Encoded protein: CSARDSLAFEQYF.

As concerns this clonotype: The final CDR3 position lacks the conserved phenylalanine or tryptophan, pointing to a likely read error. The CDR3: CATRRKGGSSDTQYS. The CDR3 DNA reads TGTGCCACCCGTCGTAAAGGGGGGAGCTCAGATACGCAGTATTCT. The rearrangement uses TRBV24-1 and TRBJ2-3; D is possibly TRBD1 or TRBD2 (6 bases each). This CDR3 spans 15 amino acids. V was shortened by 9 bases and J by 4 bases, with 19 bases between the two germline ends. The germline V gene encodes CDR1 KGHDR and CDR2 SFDVKD.

The chain uses TRBV7-3 and TRBJ1-2, with 8 bases identical to TRBD1. In germline, CDR1 is SGHTA, CDR2 FQGTGA. The CDR3 runs to 15 residues. J lost 2 bases, V lost 4 bases, and 6 bases had no gene match. CDR3 residues: CASSSTGGSNYGYTF. CDR3 sequence (DNA): TGTGCCAGCAGCTCTACAGGGGGATCAAACTATGGCTACACCTTC.